These 14 T cell receptor beta chains were all obtained from the same sample, sequenced in a study of blood T cells in healthy people across ages. Then a second PCR, running about 6 to 11 cycles, was carried out with a sample-barcoded 5' primer and a J-beta primer mix. TCRdb reprocessed the 5' RACE reads with MiXCR, giving one entry per CDR3 protein. The table records about 1.6 million distinct CDR3 sequences, about 31% of them present only once. Sequencing was done on a sample of blood. Source of these receptors: a woman aged 25 to 45 in good health.

The chain recombines TRBV29-1 with TRBJ1-2; TRBD1 agrees at 10 bases. CDR3 length equals 13 residues. Germline CDR1 is SQVTM and CDR2 is ANQGSEA. The V and J ends lost 6 bases and 3 bases, in that order; junction bases with no gene match: 4. CDR3 coding DNA: TGCAGCGTACACGGGACAGGGGACTATGGCTACACCTTC. Protein product: CSVHGTGDYGYTF.

The V and J genes are TRBV5-1 and TRBJ2-7, with 9 bases aligning to TRBD2. Germline V lookup: CDR1 SGHRS, CDR2 YFSETQ. The V and J ends lost 0 bases and 3 bases, in that order; junction bases with no gene match: 4. The CDR3 totals 15 residues. CDR3 residues: CASSLEAGGVYEQYF. As DNA, the CDR3 is TGCGCCAGCAGCTTGGAAGCGGGGGGTGTCTACGAGCAGTACTTC.

On this clonotype: At one boundary the junction diverges from the germline segment, which might be a read error. V is TRBV4-1 and J is TRBJ2-2; possibly TRBD1 or TRBD2 for D (5 bases each). The CDR3 extends over 17 amino acids. Germline lookup yields CDR1 MGHRA and CDR2 YSYEKL. The CDR3 here is CTSSQDLPGLVVGELFF. The CDR3 region has the DNA TGCACCAGCAGCCAAGACCTACCGGGGCTTGTAGTAGGGGAGCTGTTTTTT.

The chain joins TRBV5-1 to TRBJ2-3; tentative D call: TRBD1 (5 bases). The length of the CDR3 is 16 residues. Looked up from germline, CDR1 is SGHRS and CDR2 is YFSETQ. Trimming left V 4 bases short and J 1 base short, with 16 bases between. CDR3 amino acids: CASSRPAGLGTDTQYF. CDR3 nucleotides: TGCGCCAGCAGCCGCCCCGCAGGGTTGGGCACAGATACGCAGTATTTT.

The chain has TRBV2 and TRBJ2-1; 8 bases are a match to TRBD1. CDR3 length: 15 residues. With V trimmed by 6 bases and J by 4 bases, 8 bases remained unmatched. The germline CDR1 and CDR2 sequences are SNHLY and FYNNEI. The CDR3 protein is CASSLDRVGYNEQFF. The DNA of the CDR3 is TGTGCCAGCAGCCTGGACAGGGTAGGGTACAATGAGCAGTTCTTC.

The chain combines TRBV7-9 with TRBJ2-1; no definite D call. This CDR3 is 16 amino acids long. V lost 4 bases and J lost 11, with 24 bases in between. Germline values: CDR1 SEHNR, CDR2 FQNEAQ (reference sequence). The CDR3 coding sequence is TGTGCCAGCAGCTCCGGTCTAGTAGGGCCAGTAGGGCAGCAGTTCTTC. Translation: CASSSGLVGPVGQQFF.

In regard to this clonotype: Germline is not matched at one junction end, which may reflect a read error. The gene calls are TRBV4-1 and TRBJ1-2; D remains unclear. CDR1 is MGHRA and CDR2 is YSYEKL in the germline V gene. The CDR3 has 14 amino acids. The CDR3 spells CSSSQDAGRFGYTF. In DNA form, the CDR3 reads TGCTCCAGCAGCCAAGATGCGGGAAGGTTTGGCTACACCTTC.

This clonotype was picked up a small number of times. The chain carries TRBV25-1 and TRBJ1-1; no firm D call. V dropped 1 base and J dropped 3 bases, with 6 bases sitting between them. CDR3 length: 13 amino acids. In germline, CDR1 is MGHDK, CDR2 SYGVNS. The CDR3 spells CASSESGYTEAFF. CDR3 DNA sequence: TGTGCCAGCAGTGAATCCGGTTACACTGAAGCTTTCTTT. The variable domain in full, with the rest retrieved from reference TRBV25-1 and TRBJ1-1, is EADIYQTPRYLVIGTGKKITLECSQTMGHDKMYWYQQDPGMELHLIHYSYGVNSTEKGDLSSESTVSRIRTEHFPLTLESARPSHTSQYLCASSESGYTEAFFGQGTRLTVV.

As regards this clonotype: With a much larger clone just one base away, this may be a read error. This chain uses TRBV11-1 with TRBJ2-5; the D is unclear. The DNA end favors TRBJ2-7, so the J call may be wrong. The CDR3 extends over 15 amino acids. Germline V CDR1 and CDR2: SGHAT, FQDESV (reference sequence). In DNA form, the CDR3 reads TGTGCCAGCAGCCCATTCCGGGCAACGTGGGCCGAGCAGTACTTC. It encodes CASSPFRATWAEQYF.

J is TRBJ2-7 and V is TRBV3-1, with a weak D call TRBD2 (5 bases). This CDR3 is 14 amino acids long. Per the germline V gene, CDR1 is LGHDT and CDR2 is YNNKEL (reference sequence). V lost 2 bases, J lost 1 base, and 9 bases lay in between. The CDR3 reads CASSQQTRSYEQYF. The CDR3 DNA is TGTGCCAGCAGCCAACAAACTAGATCCTACGAGCAGTACTTC.

The V call is TRBV20-1, the J call TRBJ2-1; 8 bases map to TRBD2. The CDR3 loop spans 20 amino acids. The V gene's germline CDR1 is DFQATT and CDR2 SNEGSKA (reference sequence). Germline trimming cut 0 bases from V and 9 bases from J; bases unmatched to any gene: 25. CDR3 loop: CSAREVVGAGAPRVDGEQFF. In DNA form, the CDR3 reads TGCAGTGCTAGAGAGGTAGTAGGAGCGGGGGCGCCTCGGGTTGATGGTGAGCAGTTCTTC.

This clonotype has only a few counts. Since a much larger clone is just one base distant, this may be a read error. V gene TRBV7-2 combines with J gene TRBJ2-6; D possibly matches TRBD1 or TRBD2 (5 bases each). Germline V gives CDR1 SGHTA, CDR2 FQGNSA. The CDR3 has 15 amino acids. In DNA, the CDR3 is TGTGCCAGCAGCCATCAGGGCTCCGGGGCCAACGTCCGGACTTTC. Its translation is CASSHQGSGANVRTF.

This chain links TRBV12-3 or TRBV12-4 with TRBJ2-7, with D possibly TRBD1 on 5 matching bases. V was shortened by 7 bases and J by 0 bases, with 13 bases between the two germline ends. The CDR3 is 14 amino acids. CDR3 region: CASTPRAHSYEQYF. The CDR3 DNA reads TGTGCCAGCACCCCCAGGGCCCACTCCTACGAGCAGTACTTC.

Notes on this clonotype: Being one base from a much bigger clone, this may be a read error. The chain couples TRBV5-1 to TRBJ2-6; D is unclear. CDR1 SGHRS and CDR2 YFSETQ come from the germline V gene. The CDR3 contains 15 residues. The CDR3 sequence is CVSTQTRSGANVLTF. DNA of the CDR3: TGCGTCAGCACCCAAACCAGGTCTGGGGCCAACGTCCTGACTTTC.